This entry is about one T cell receptor beta chain. The CDR3 is 14 amino acids. The V gene's germline CDR1 is LNHDA and CDR2 SQIVND (reference sequence). V was shortened by 5 bases and J by 1 base, with 9 bases between the two germline ends. The unexposed donors gave CD4+ T cells in about 2010-2019, prior to COVID-19. The table came from immunoSEQ multiplex PCR; TCRdb's copy has only in-frame clones and leaves some out. This table has more than 50,000 clones, 86% appearing once. The data were taken from a study of CD4 T cells in relation to SARS-CoV-2 and coronaviruses. The source of this sequence is a human donor in good health. Sequencing was done on a sample of memory CD4+ T cells from PBMCs. The J gene is TRBJ1-5, the V gene TRBV19, with no clear D. CDR3 nucleotide sequence: TGTGCCAGTAGTGCCAGGAGAAGCAATCAGCCCCAGCATTTT. It yields the protein CASSARRSNQPQHF.